The 18 T cell receptor beta chains listed next were all sequenced from one sample in a study of blood T cell repertoires in COVID-19. The protocol was immunoSEQ multiplex PCR, while the TCRdb copy is restricted to in-frame clones and leaves out a portion. In the table there are around 230,000 clones, 87% of which are singletons. Material for sequencing was PBMCs or T cells enriched from blood (not recorded which). All receptors derive from a man aged 18 to 29 with acute COVID-19.

The chain carries TRBV3-1 (or the pseudogene TRBV3-2) and TRBJ2-2; no reliable D call. Trimming left V 2 bases short and J 4 bases short, with 5 bases between. The CDR3 is made up of 13 amino acids. CDR1 is LGHDT, CDR2 YNNKEL, per germline (reference sequence). The CDR3 protein is CASSQISTGELFF. The CDR3 nucleotides are TGTGCCAGCAGCCAAATCAGCACCGGGGAGCTGTTTTTT.

The rearrangement links TRBV12-5 to TRBJ1-1; no clear D gene. V was clipped by 3 bases and J by 4 bases, with 6 bases between them. Germline V gene lookup returns CDR1 LGHNT and CDR2 FRNRAP. The CDR3 runs 12 residues. In DNA form, the CDR3 reads TGTGCTAGTGGTTTCGGTCTCACTGAAGCTTTCTTT. As protein: CASGFGLTEAFF.

The chain joins TRBV9 to TRBJ2-3, with 13 bases fitting TRBD2. The CDR3 runs to 16 residues. Trimming at V came to 0 bases and at J to 5 bases, leaving 3 bases not matched to a gene. CDR1 is SGDLS, CDR2 YYNGEE, per germline. The CDR3 sequence is CASSVGWTSGRDTQYF. Here the CDR3 DNA reads TGTGCCAGCAGCGTAGGATGGACTAGCGGGAGAGATACGCAGTATTTT.

The rearrangement uses TRBV23-1 and TRBJ2-1; 8 positions agree with TRBD2. TRBV23-1 is classed as an ORF, of uncertain function. This CDR3 has 22 residues. Unmatched junction bases numbered 20, after V lost 0 bases and J lost 1 base. CDR3 DNA sequence: TGCGCCAGCAGTCAATCGTCACCCCTAGCGGGCTTACGTATCAGGTCCTACAATGAGCAGTTCTTC. Residues: CASSQSSPLAGLRIRSYNEQFF.

The rearrangement joins TRBV21-1 to TRBJ2-3; the table gives TRBD2 as D, unverified against the DNA. TRBV21-1 is shown as a pseudogene. The CDR3 spans 18 residues. The CDR3 is CASSIVEAGAQRKQRQYF. The DNA of the CDR3 is TGTGCCAGCAGCATTGTTGAGGCGGGAGCCCAAAGAAAGCAAAGGCAGTATTTT.

The V and J genes are TRBV12-3 or TRBV12-4 and TRBJ2-7; 7 nucleotides line up with TRBD1. The CDR3 is 13 residues long. The trim removed 2 bases at V and 5 bases at J, leaving 3 bases unmatched. CDR3 residues: CASSLYTGDEQYF. CDR3 DNA sequence: TGTGCCAGCAGTTTATATACAGGGGACGAGCAGTACTTC.

V usage is TRBV30 and J usage is TRBJ2-5; TRBD2 agrees at 9 bases. With 5 bases clipped from V and 5 bases from J, the junction kept 0 bases outside the gene matches. The CDR3 is made up of 11 amino acids. Per the germline V gene, CDR1 is GTSNPN and CDR2 is SVGIG (reference sequence). The CDR3 loop is CAWGLAETQYF. The CDR3 region has the DNA TGTGCCTGGGGACTAGCGGAGACCCAGTACTTC.

The rearrangement links TRBV28 to TRBJ1-5, with D tentatively TRBD1 (6 bases). The CDR3 runs 15 residues. Trimming left V 6 bases short and J 7 bases short, with 19 bases between. The germline V gene encodes CDR1 MDHEN and CDR2 SYDVKM. CDR3 in DNA: TGTGCCAGCAGGGTCGGGACATCGGATTGGCAGCCCCAGCATTTT. Translation: CASRVGTSDWQPQHF. The variable domain in full, completed from reference TRBV28 and TRBJ1-5, reads DVKVTQSSRYLVKRTGEKVFLECVQDMDHENMFWYRQDPGLGLRLIYFSYDVKMKEKGDIPEGYSVSREKKERFSLILESASTNQTSMYLCASRVGTSDWQPQHFGDGTRLSIL.

The chain links TRBV25-1 to TRBJ1-1, with D uncertain. CDR3 size: 11 residues. Trimming took off 3 bases at V and 7 bases at J, with 6 bases between the two ends. Germline-derived CDR1 and CDR2 are MGHDK and SYGVNS. The CDR3 nucleotides read TGTGCCAGCAGTGAGACGGGTGAAGCTTTCTTT. It specifies CASSETGEAFF.

The rearrangement uses TRBV5-5 and TRBJ1-6, with 10 nucleotides matching TRBD1. Germline CDR1 SGHKS, CDR2 YYEKEE (reference sequence). V gave up 5 bases and J gave up 10 bases; unmatched junction bases: 3. The CDR3 contains 13 residues. The CDR3 DNA reads as TGTGCCAGCAGGGGACAGGGGAGGTCACCCCTCCACTTT. Translation gives CASRGQGRSPLHF.

This clone was seen a single time. This chain joins TRBV6-5 and TRBJ2-7; 7 nucleotides align to TRBD1. In germline, CDR1 is MNHEY, CDR2 SVGAGI. The CDR3 has 13 residues. With V trimmed by 6 bases and J by 6 bases, 8 bases remained unmatched. CDR3 bases: TGTGCCAGCAGCCCGACAGGGACGCGCGAGCAGTACTTC. It translates to CASSPTGTREQYF.

The V gene is TRBV7-9, the J gene TRBJ1-6; 9 nucleotides match TRBD1. The CDR3 loop spans 15 amino acids. V lost 5 bases to trimming and J lost 7 bases; unmatched junction nucleotides: 6. Germline CDR1 reads SEHNR; CDR2 reads FQNEAQ (reference sequence). CDR3 bases: TGTGCCAGCAGCACAACCGGGACAGGGAATTCACCCCTCCACTTT. Translation: CASSTTGTGNSPLHF.

The rearrangement uses TRBV28 and TRBJ2-2, with TRBD1 as a possible D gene (5 bases). V lost 3 bases and J 7 bases, leaving 15 bases between the germline ends. Germline CDR1 and CDR2: MDHEN and SYDVKM. The CDR3 consists of 15 residues. This chain's CDR3 is CASSFPRQGIGELFF. CDR3 DNA sequence: TGTGCCAGCAGTTTCCCGCGCCAGGGAATCGGGGAGCTGTTTTTT.

The V gene is TRBV10-3, the J gene TRBJ2-1; 9 bases fit TRBD1. The length of the CDR3 is 18 residues. Trimming cost V 7 bases and J 2 bases; bases outside gene matches: 15. Germline assignment: CDR1 ENHRY and CDR2 SYGVKD. In DNA, the CDR3 is TGTGCCATCAATAACCGGGACAGGGATAGTAGGGCCTACAATGAGCAGTTCTTC. Amino acids: CAINNRDRDSRAYNEQFF.

This clone was recorded a few times. The chain uses TRBV2 and TRBJ1-6; D unclear. The CDR3 is 14 residues long. V dropped 7 bases and J dropped 6 bases, with 13 bases sitting between them. Germline CDR1 SNHLY, CDR2 FYNNEI. This CDR3 is CASKSGQLNSPLHF. CDR3 nucleotides: TGTGCCAGCAAAAGTGGGCAGCTTAATTCACCCCTCCACTTT.

The V call is TRBV24-1, the J call TRBJ2-7, with 7 bases lining up with TRBD2. The length of the CDR3 is 12 residues. J gave up 11 bases and V 5 bases, and 8 bases lay outside the gene matches. Germline loops: CDR1 KGHDR, CDR2 SFDVKD. CDR3 sequence: CATSGSSGGEYF. The CDR3 DNA reads TGTGCCACCAGTGGTTCTAGCGGAGGGGAGTACTTC.

The V gene is TRBV13, the J gene TRBJ1-2; possible D gene TRBD1, 6 bases. Germline-derived CDR1 and CDR2 are PRHDT and FYEKMQ (reference sequence). This CDR3 has 16 amino acids. V shed 8 bases and J shed 8 bases, with 27 bases lying between them. The CDR3 DNA reads TGTGCCAGCGCAGGGGAGGGGTTCTCCCGAACGGACGGCTACACCTTC. This codes for CASAGEGFSRTDGYTF.

This clone has more than one count but fewer than ten. The chain has TRBV25-1 and TRBJ1-5, with D possibly TRBD1 on 5 matching bases. V was trimmed by 2 bases and J by 3 bases, leaving 8 bases between them. Germline CDR1 MGHDK, CDR2 SYGVNS. This CDR3 spans 14 amino acids. Here the CDR3 DNA reads TGTGCCAGCAGTGAACAGGGAAACAATCAGCCCCAGCATTTT. It translates to CASSEQGNNQPQHF. Full variable domain (remainder filled in from reference TRBV25-1 and TRBJ1-5): EADIYQTPRYLVIGTGKKITLECSQTMGHDKMYWYQQDPGMELHLIHYSYGVNSTEKGDLSSESTVSRIRTEHFPLTLESARPSHTSQYLCASSEQGNNQPQHFGDGTRLSIL.